This TCR beta chain was obtained from a study of blood T cells in healthy people across ages. Study findings and constraints: Long-lived donors had more naive CD4+ cells and higher diversity than aged donors.

This clonotype was found many times. Its antigen is as yet unknown. The V end was cut by 9 bases, the J end by 0 bases, with 12 bases between. CDR1 is MNHNS, CDR2 SASEGT, per germline. The CDR3 runs 15 residues. Using a J-beta primer mix together with a sample-barcoded 5' primer, a second PCR was run for about 6 to 12 cycles. TCRdb recomputed calls from the 5' RACE reads with MiXCR, one row per CDR3 protein. The sample lists some 860,000 distinct CDR3 sequences, about 56% occurring once. The source of this sequence is a man aged 35-49 years in good health. The sample was blood. The rearrangement links TRBV6-1 to TRBJ2-6; D gene uncertain. The CDR3 region is CASLPHDSGANVLTF. The DNA of the CDR3 is TGTGCCAGTCTACCACATGACTCTGGGGCCAACGTCCTGACTTTC.